The clone carrying this TCR beta chain was counted only a few times. Its antigen is undetermined. This sample stems from a study of Graves' ophthalmopathy and Graves' hyperthyroidism. The V end lost 4 bases, the J end lost 4 bases, and 4 bases lay between the germline ends. This CDR3 region has 11 residues. RNA transcripts yielded amplified TCR beta CDR3 regions. The first round was an RT-PCR with HTBI primers, and the second round was a multiplex PCR. TCRdb used MiXCR to reprocess the multiplex PCR reads, holding one entry per CDR3 protein. Among about 150,000 distinct CDR3 sequences, approximately 38% were seen once, and the ten largest hold around 5.8%. Study outcomes and limitations: The model predicted progression of ophthalmopathy with a sensitivity of roughly 69%, and its specificity was 72% to 80%. Most thyroid-expanded clonotypes exceeding 0.001 frequency were also found in blood.

The receptor was derived from a woman in her forties with Graves' ophthalmopathy. The chain has TRBV12-3 or TRBV12-4 and TRBJ2-5, with D hard to call. The sequenced material came from peripheral blood. The chain's CDR3 is CASSSTETQYF. The DNA for the CDR3 is TGTGCCAGCAGTTCCACAGAGACCCAGTACTTC.